This T cell receptor (beta chain) was sequenced in a study of cytomegalovirus exposure and HLA in healthy donors (TCRdb year 2017). With regard to the full study: An earlier analysis of some 600 of the donors reported 276 Gb of sequence data and around 100 million unique TCR beta sequences obtained from about 179 million T cells. An early release covering 550 to 650 HLA-typed donors comprised about 300 gigabases of sequencing data and about 90 million unique TCR sequences. Of the roughly 400 genotyped donors, 65% to 90% fell in the genetic ancestry cluster associated with self-reported Caucasian donors. The aim of the study was to test whether cataloging public T cell receptors could identify signatures of past pathogen exposure. The study used immunosequencing to profile the T cell repertoires of approximately 690 subjects and linked those repertoires to cytomegalovirus serostatus. Along with the roughly 610-subject first cohort, a separate validation cohort of over a hundred different subjects was used. To predict cytomegalovirus infection status, the study brought together high-throughput TCR immunosequencing, statistical association of individual TCRs with disease status, and machine learning. In a later analysis, previously published TCR beta repertoires from 500 to 750 donors were re-analyzed and high-resolution HLA genotyping was added so that TCR occurrence patterns could be studied. Rather than drawing on any new phenotypic data, the later analysis identified candidate immune exposures from TCR beta sequences and the way those sequences occurred across donors. In an earlier analysis of roughly 580 of the donors, high-throughput TCR beta sequencing was used to judge whether each TCR beta V gene segment behaved as functional or pseudogenic. Donor age, sex, ethnicity and CMV serostatus were collected together with the repertoire data. A later genetic analysis took genome-wide SNP genotypes for about three fifths of the roughly 670 donors and used that subset as a discovery cohort. Every discovery cohort repertoire had been produced on one sequencing platform. Class I and class II HLA loci were covered by the typing at four-digit resolution. The number of donors typed differed by locus, with about 629-630 for A, B, C, DRB1 and DQB1, around 560 for DQA1, about 610 for DPA1, and some 450 for DPB1. Roughly five DR-DQ haplotypes were treated as single units for association and clustering because of strong linkage in the cohort. Among some 410 genotyped donors of the cohort, an average of approximately 240,000 unique TCR beta nucleotide sequences were sequenced per donor, roughly a sixth of them non-productive. On the study overall, not on this receptor specifically: According to a later genetic analysis, donors in an Asian-associated ancestry cluster had fewer N-insertions in productive TCRs than the approximately 670-donor mean. Linkage disequilibrium might explain the correlated functional status among segregating V segments, but an unknown experimental factor could not be ruled out. In the study, about 150 TCR beta chains were listed as associated with cytomegalovirus. Because counts were too low, about 15 rarely observed V segments, including chromosome 9 orphons, were left out of the earlier analysis of 587 of the donors. When HLA alleles, especially DR and DQ, strongly co-occurred, TCR associations were difficult to assign to individual alleles. According to the authors, the approach could potentially be generalized to other disease states and immunological phenotypes. In vitro tests confirmed that a few of the cytomegalovirus-associated TCR beta chains recognize cytomegalovirus antigens. The classifier was reported to diagnose cytomegalovirus status with high specificity and sensitivity in both the original cohort and the validation cohort. In a later analysis, most CMV-associated TCR beta chains were found to appear HLA-restricted, with HLA associations seemingly driven largely by CMV exposure. The sequencing pipeline was judged likely to have produced a cluster of highly shared sequence variants as a technical artifact. Most TCR sequences were seen in very few donors, while some public TCRs were found in many individuals. Because the 87-base-pair reads could not distinguish some IMGT-functional V segments, including TRBV6-2 and TRBV6-3, those segments were excluded. For the cohort, immune exposure information was limited to CMV serostatus. In a later analysis, TCR association rates were found to vary across HLA loci, with the most associated TCRs seen for DRB1 alleles and the fewest for HLA-C alleles. Because HLA typing was unavailable for some donors at each locus, only the typed subset was used in association tests. The cohort was sequenced for TCR beta chains only, and without alpha or paired-chain data the features that could be detected were limited. A later analysis reported that several top co-occurrence clusters appeared linked to parvovirus B19, influenza, CMV and Epstein-Barr virus. An association between a missense DCLRE1C variant and V-gene and J-gene trimming of TCR beta chains was found in a later genetic analysis and replicated in an independent cohort. The presence/absence analyses assumed that sequencing depth was roughly uniform across donors, and that assumption may not be true. A further reported finding was that TCR beta sequences accurately predicted the HLA-A and HLA-B alleles for most subjects in the first cohort. In an earlier analysis of some 640 of the donors, most TCR beta V segments were observed in productive rearrangements about 87% or about 30% of the time, broadly matching IMGT annotations. In a later analysis, about 17,000 TCR beta sequences were associated with specific HLA alleles at a false discovery rate of 0.05. Compared with equally common non-associated chains, HLA-associated TCR beta chains in a later analysis were more clonally expanded and had lower generation probabilities.

Ends trimmed: V by 6 bases, J by 4 bases; bases unmatched to a gene: 6. The CDR3 sequence holds 15 residues, the cysteine and phenylalanine included. The sequence is cut down to CDR3 DNA, 45 bases in frame from base 1. Sequences ENHRY (CDR1) and SYGVKD (CDR2) are obtained from the germline V gene. Library construction relied on the immunoSEQ multiplex PCR assay. A mixture of 60 forward primers for TCR Vbeta segments and 13 reverse primers for TCR Jbeta segments was used in the multiplex PCR. The CDR3 region of rearranged TCR beta genes was amplified from genomic DNA with a multiplex PCR assay. The amplified TCR beta libraries were sequenced on the Illumina HiSeq System as 87-base-pair reads. In the source study's methods: Across the 500 to 750 repertoires, a later analysis counted around 80 million unique TCR beta chains, roughly 11 million of which were shared by at least two donors. To remove PCR and sequencing errors, raw reads were error-corrected and collapsed into unique sequences using a nearest-neighbor algorithm that merged closely related sequences. To assign V, D and J gene segments, CDR3 sequences were aligned to IMGT reference sequences. Each retained sequence needed at least a six-nucleotide match to both a V gene segment and a J gene segment. Rearrangements were classified as productive when the CDR3 lacked stop codons and remained in frame with V and J, and all other rearrangements were classified as non-productive. CDR3 was defined according to IMGT convention as the region running from the second conserved V-encoded cysteine to the conserved J-encoded phenylalanine. The earlier analysis of 550 to 650 of the donors excluded any sequence lacking an unambiguous match to a single V gene segment. An earlier analysis of fewer than 750 of the donors called V segments functional above 56.7% productive rearrangements and segregating when the between-donor standard deviation exceeded 5%. A statistical classification framework was developed to diagnose cytomegalovirus status using the catalog of TCR beta chain sequences. A later analysis assigned V and J genes by comparing TCR nucleotide sequences with IMGT/GENE-DB human TR gene sequences. Using the TCRdist pipeline, a later analysis assigned CDR3 sequences along with most-parsimonious VDJ recombination scenarios. In a later analysis, each TCR beta chain was defined by its CDR3 amino acid sequence together with its V-gene family, and reads without a unique V-gene family were excluded. A later analysis removed 550 to 650 highly shared, low-generation-probability nucleotide sequences to deal with suspected cross-contamination and a sequencing artifact. For each public chain, a later analysis derived a clonal expansion index from normalized ranks of inferred template counts within each repertoire. In a later analysis, generation probabilities were computed using a VDJ recombination model fitted to out-of-frame rearrangements, and the results were checked against IGoR. Hypergeometric tests were used in a later analysis to score TCR-TCR, TCR-HLA and TCR-CMV co-occurrence, with a repertoire-size bias correction applied to the TCR pairs. In a later analysis, false discovery rates were estimated by permuting HLA or CMV assignments 20 times. In a later analysis, co-occurring TCRs were grouped using DBSCAN, and TCRdist sequence similarity was added for clustering within HLA-allele-positive subsets. Repertoires with fewer than 30,000 or more than 120,000 public chains, plus five repertoires with anomalous nucleotide sharing, were excluded from co-occurrence clustering. Not all clones reach the TCRdb copy of this immuneACCESS table, which keeps in-frame sequences only. Checked studies attribute under half of the gap to unresolved V genes and leave the rest unexplained. V and J calls and clone size follow that table, whereas D and trimming were derived from the DNA. The sample yields 150,000 to 200,000 clones; about 75% were counted once. The biggest ten clones account for less than 8% of the sample.

The cohort was made up of 650 to 700 healthy bone marrow donors. All cohort members were sampled while nominally healthy, although unrecorded immune exposures were likely present. The donor was CMV seropositive and belonged to the group of more than 250 seropositive cohort members. Every donor gave a peripheral blood sample, and the peripheral blood mononuclear cells from that sample were used for TCR beta sequencing. The Qiagen DNeasy Blood Extraction Kit was used to extract genomic DNA from the blood cell samples. About this clone itself: This clone's antigen is unknown. No much larger clonotype is one base removed from it; base qualities were not supplied.

The sample comprised PBMCs. The rearranged chain carries TRBV10-3 and TRBJ2-5, with 12 central nucleotides matching TRBD2. This clonotype originated in a man in his forties in good health and CMV-seropositive. The CDR3 region reads CAIRSSGRAGETQYF. The DNA is TGTGCCATCAGGTCTAGCGGGAGGGCTGGAGAGACCCAGTACTTC.